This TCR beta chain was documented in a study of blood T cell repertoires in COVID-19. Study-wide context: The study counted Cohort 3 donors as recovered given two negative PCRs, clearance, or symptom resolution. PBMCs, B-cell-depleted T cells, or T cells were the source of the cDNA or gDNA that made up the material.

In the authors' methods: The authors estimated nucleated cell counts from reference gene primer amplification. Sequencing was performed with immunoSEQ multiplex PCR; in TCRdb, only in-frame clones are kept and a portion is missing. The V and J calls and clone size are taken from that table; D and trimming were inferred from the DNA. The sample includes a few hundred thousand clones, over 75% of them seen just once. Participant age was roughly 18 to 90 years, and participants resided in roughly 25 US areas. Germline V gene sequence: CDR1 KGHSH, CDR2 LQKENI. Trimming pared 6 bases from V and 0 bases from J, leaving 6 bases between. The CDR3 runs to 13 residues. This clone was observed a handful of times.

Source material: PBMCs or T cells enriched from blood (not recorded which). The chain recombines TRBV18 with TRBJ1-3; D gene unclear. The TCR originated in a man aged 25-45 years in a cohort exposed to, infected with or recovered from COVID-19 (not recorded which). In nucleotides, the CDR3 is TGTGCCAGCTCCCAGATCTCTGGAAACACCATATATTTT. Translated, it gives CASSQISGNTIYF.